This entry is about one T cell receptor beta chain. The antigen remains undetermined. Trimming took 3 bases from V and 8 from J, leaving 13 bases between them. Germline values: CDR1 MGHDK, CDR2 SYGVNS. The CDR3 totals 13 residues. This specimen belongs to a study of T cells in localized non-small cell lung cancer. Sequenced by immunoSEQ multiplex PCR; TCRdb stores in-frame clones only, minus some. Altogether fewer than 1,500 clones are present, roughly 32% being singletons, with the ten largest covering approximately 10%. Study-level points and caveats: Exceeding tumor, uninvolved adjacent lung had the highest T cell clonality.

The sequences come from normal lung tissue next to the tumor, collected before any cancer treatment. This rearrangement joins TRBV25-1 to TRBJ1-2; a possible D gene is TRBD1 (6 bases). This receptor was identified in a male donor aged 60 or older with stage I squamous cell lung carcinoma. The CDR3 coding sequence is TGTGCCAGCAGTGATCCTCAGGGGCGGGGCTACACCTTC. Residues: CASSDPQGRGYTF.